The 18 T cell receptor beta chains in this list originate from one sample, sequenced in a study of monozygotic twins with cystic fibrosis. The assay was immunoSEQ multiplex PCR, and TCRdb's table has in-frame clones only and misses some. The sample includes 30,000 to 40,000 clones, about nine tenths seen only once; the top ten take around 0.19%. Input material: blood. These receptor sequences come from a boy between 2 and 10 years old with cystic fibrosis.

CDR3 protein: CATSRDLTGAYNSPLHF. CDR3 DNA sequence: TGTGCCACCAGCAGAGATCTGACAGGGGCCTATAATTCACCCCTCCACTTT. The chain employs TRBV15 and TRBJ1-6; 8 bases match TRBD1. The CDR3 contains 17 residues. Trimming removed 0 bases from V and 2 bases from J; junction bases left unmatched: 3. Germline loops: CDR1 LNHNV, CDR2 YYDKDF (reference sequence).

This chain's CDR3 is CASSPLLTGSEAFF. DNA for the CDR3: TGTGCCAGCAGCCCACTCCTAACAGGCTCTGAAGCTTTCTTT. The chain uses TRBV9 and TRBJ1-1; a weak D match, TRBD1 (5 bases). Germline V lookup: CDR1 SGDLS, CDR2 YYNGEE. CDR3 length: 14 amino acids. Trimming shortened V by 4 bases and J by 6 bases, and 16 bases separated the two germline ends. The full variable domain, completed using reference TRBV9 and TRBJ1-1, is DSGVTQTPKHLITATGQRVTLRCSPRSGDLSVYWYQQSLDQGLQFLIQYYNGEERAKGNILERFSAQQFPDLHSELNLSSLELGDSALYFCASSPLLTGSEAFFGQGTRLTVV.

This clone came up once. This sequence joins TRBV9 and TRBJ2-3; TRBD2 matches at 8 bases. Unmatched junction bases numbered 8, after V lost 0 bases and J lost 5 bases. The germline gives CDR1 SGDLS, CDR2 YYNGEE. The CDR3 loop spans 16 amino acids. The CDR3 DNA follows: TGTGCCAGCAGCGTAGAGGCGGGGGGCCGGGGAGATACGCAGTATTTT. It translates to CASSVEAGGRGDTQYF.

This rearrangement joins TRBV9 to TRBJ1-2, with a possible D match to TRBD1 (6 bases). The CDR3 consists of 16 residues. Germline lookup yields CDR1 SGDLS and CDR2 YYNGEE. V lost 0 bases and J 6 bases, leaving 18 bases between the germline ends. CDR3 DNA: TGTGCCAGCAGCGTAGACATTAGGGGGATTGAGCATGGCTACACCTTC. Translation: CASSVDIRGIEHGYTF.

J is TRBJ2-7 and V is TRBV27; perhaps TRBD1 as D (5 bases). Germline lookup yields CDR1 MNHEY and CDR2 SMNVEV (reference sequence). Trimming pared 4 bases from V and 1 base from J, leaving 14 bases between. There are 15 residues in the CDR3. The DNA of the CDR3 is TGTGCCAGCAGTTCGGGCAGGGCGAGGTCCTACGAGCAGTACTTC. It translates to CASSSGRARSYEQYF.

This sequence joins TRBV5-1 and TRBJ2-7; tentatively, D is TRBD2 (5 bases). The V and J ends lost 2 bases and 1 base respectively, with 22 bases between them. CDR1 is SGHRS and CDR2 is YFSETQ in the germline V gene. This CDR3 comprises 18 residues. The CDR3 DNA sequence: TGCGCCAGCAGCTTCCCCAACCCTCTTGAGCGGTTTTCCTACGAGCAGTACTTC. The encoded protein is CASSFPNPLERFSYEQYF.

A few counts support this clone. The chain couples TRBV7-9 to TRBJ2-1, with 8 bases matching TRBD2. The V gene end was trimmed by 1 base and the J gene end by 7 bases; junction bases not matched to a gene: 6. CDR3 length: 15 amino acids. Germline-derived CDR1 and CDR2 are SEHNR and FQNEAQ (reference sequence). In DNA, the CDR3 is TGTGCCAGCAGCTTAGATCGCGGGGGGTGGAATGAGCAGTTCTTC. Amino acid sequence: CASSLDRGGWNEQFF.

This clone has more than one count but fewer than ten. The rearrangement joins TRBV2 to TRBJ1-1; 7 positions agree with TRBD1. After removal of 8 bases from V and 1 base from J, the junction contained 4 bases not matched to a gene. The CDR3 contains 13 residues. CDR1 and CDR2 (germline): SNHLY, FYNNEI. CDR3 residues: CASAGQQNTEAFF. The DNA of the CDR3 is TGTGCCAGCGCGGGACAGCAGAACACTGAAGCTTTCTTT.

This clone is a singleton in its sample. V gene TRBV7-8 combines with J gene TRBJ1-5; D is uncertain. Per the germline V gene, CDR1 is SGHVS and CDR2 is FQNEAQ. V was trimmed by 1 base and J by 3 bases, leaving 4 bases between them. The CDR3 spans 13 residues. CDR3 sequence reads: CASSLEYNQPQHF. The CDR3 region has the DNA TGTGCCAGCAGCTTAGAGTACAATCAGCCCCAGCATTTT.

V gene TRBV5-1 combines with J gene TRBJ1-2; 11 bases are shared with TRBD1. J was trimmed by 4 bases and V by 0 bases; bases with no gene match: 5. Germline V gene lookup returns CDR1 SGHRS and CDR2 YFSETQ. This CDR3 is 16 amino acids long. The CDR3 loop reads CASSLAAGTGGYGYTF. CDR3 sequence (DNA): TGCGCCAGCAGCTTGGCTGCCGGGACAGGGGGCTATGGCTACACCTTC.

The count of this clone is one. The chain has TRBV6-5 and TRBJ2-7, with TRBD1 matching 9 bases. The CDR3 sequence is 14 residues long. Germline CDR1 and CDR2: MNHEY and SVGAGI. With 5 bases clipped from V and 3 bases from J, the junction kept 5 bases outside the gene matches. CDR3 amino acids: CASSQDRGGYEQYF. CDR3 sequence (DNA): TGTGCCAGCAGTCAGGACAGGGGAGGCTACGAGCAGTACTTC.

This clone has just a few counts. The chain carries TRBV2 and TRBJ1-5, with 9 bases fitting TRBD1. The CDR3 is made up of 15 amino acids. The junction had 7 bases not matched to a gene; V was cut back by 5 bases and J by 5 bases. The germline CDR1 and CDR2 sequences are SNHLY and FYNNEI. The CDR3 sequence: CASSFDRGNDQPQHF. Here the CDR3 DNA reads TGTGCCAGCAGTTTCGACAGGGGGAATGATCAGCCCCAGCATTTT. The complete variable domain, with remaining parts taken from reference TRBV2 and TRBJ1-5, reads EPEVTQTPSHQVTQMGQEVILRCVPISNHLYFYWYRQILGQKVEFLVSFYNNEISEKSEIFDDQFSVERPDGSNFTLKIRSTKLEDSAMYFCASSFDRGNDQPQHFGDGTRLSIL.

The V gene is TRBV5-1, the J gene TRBJ2-2, with 7 bases aligning to TRBD1. This CDR3 contains 17 residues. Germline CDR1 SGHRS, CDR2 YFSETQ. V dropped 4 bases and J dropped 0; count of bases not matched to a gene: 9. In nucleotides, the CDR3 is TGCGCCAGCAGCACTGCCACCGGGACAGCGAACACCGGGGAGCTGTTTTTT. Its protein is CASSTATGTANTGELFF.

The chain couples TRBV9 to TRBJ1-1; D is unclear. Germline CDR1 reads SGDLS; CDR2 reads YYNGEE. There are 15 residues in the CDR3. V was pared by 0 bases and J by 1 base, with 10 bases between. The CDR3 loop reads CASSVVPRQNTEAFF. The CDR3 DNA sequence: TGTGCCAGCAGCGTAGTCCCGCGGCAGAACACTGAAGCTTTCTTT.

The CDR3: CASTVGSNQPQHF. In DNA, the CDR3 is TGTGCCAGCACTGTGGGAAGCAATCAGCCCCAGCATTTT. This chain uses TRBV6-6 with TRBJ1-5; D uncertain. Trimming took 7 bases from V and 1 from J, leaving 8 bases between them. The CDR3 spans 13 residues. Germline values: CDR1 MNHNY, CDR2 SVGAGI (reference sequence).

The chain uses TRBV20-1 and TRBJ1-2; no firm D call. CDR3 length equals 11 residues. The V end lost 3 bases, the J end lost 6 bases, and 8 bases lay between the germline ends. CDR1 is DFQATT, CDR2 SNEGSKA, per germline (reference sequence). CDR3 sequence: CSARGYDGYTF. CDR3 DNA sequence: TGCAGTGCTAGGGGCTATGATGGCTACACCTTC.

J is TRBJ2-7 and V is TRBV7-9, with D perhaps being TRBD1 or TRBD2 (5 bases each). Germline loops: CDR1 SEHNR, CDR2 FQNEAQ (reference sequence). CDR3 length equals 13 residues. The V end lost 3 bases, the J end lost 5 bases, and 11 bases lay between the germline ends. Here the CDR3 DNA reads TGTGCCAGCAGCTTCCCGGTGGGGGACGAGCAGTACTTC. Protein product: CASSFPVGDEQYF.

This clone occurred once. The CDR3 DNA is TGTGCCAGCAGTCAATACCGGGGGCAGGGAGGAACTGAAGCTTTCTTT. Protein: CASSQYRGQGGTEAFF. The gene calls are TRBV6-6 and TRBJ1-1, with a possible D match to TRBD1 (6 bases). CDR1 MNHNY and CDR2 SVGAGI come from the germline V gene (reference sequence). The ends were cut back, 5 bases at V and 5 bases at J, with 21 bases in the middle. The CDR3 runs to 16 residues.